This TCR beta chain was observed in a study of OX40 agonist ivuxolimab in advanced cancers. In the study overall: Each patient was given ivuxolimab into a vein every 2 weeks, at 0.01 to 10 mg/kg. Prior therapy, whether anti-PD-1, anti-PD-L1 or anti-CTLA-4, was allowed, and 30% to 40% had some.

Broader study findings: Low normalized T-cell clonal expansion was additionally recorded for some nonresponders. At 0.1 to 3.0 mg/kg and by week 6, CD4+ and CD8+ T cells in the blood had expanded clonally.

Data came from immunoSEQ multiplex PCR; TCRdb stores just in-frame clones and leaves some out. In the table there are 61,000 or so clones, roughly four fifths of which are singletons. Note on this clone: Its target is unknown.

The CDR3 contains 14 residues. Trimming removed 0 bases from V and 7 bases from J, with 13 bases in between. Germline CDR1 and CDR2: LNHDA and SQIVND (reference sequence). The chain combines TRBV19 with TRBJ2-7; possibly TRBD1 for D (5 bases). The material sequenced was CD4+ or CD8+ T cells sorted from blood, taken in a trial of the OX40 agonist ivuxolimab. This TCR came from an adult with an advanced solid tumor such as melanoma, head and neck, liver or kidney cancer. This chain's CDR3 is CASSIDGLPGEQYF. CDR3 coding DNA: TGTGCCAGTAGTATAGATGGGCTCCCAGGGGAGCAGTACTTC.